This TCR beta chain is from a study of lung T cells in sarcoidosis with Löfgren's syndrome. Findings of the study overall: Multiple Löfgren's syndrome patients reportedly shared TRAV12-1 and TRBV2 CDR3 motifs, suggesting public CD4+ TCRs. In alpha-beta pairs, TRAV12-1 favored TRBV2, and their CDR3s were homologous. Sarcoidosis antigen recognition was only suggested, antigen unidentified. The most expanded V genes in Löfgren's patients were reportedly TRAV12-1 and TRBV2.

A word on this clonotype: Its cognate antigen is unknown.

A single record per CDR3 protein comes from TCRdb applying MiXCR to the reads. The data hold under 25,000 distinct CDR3 sequences, with 20% to 25% observed a single time. CDR3 size: 13 residues. The V gene lost 4 bases and the J gene lost 1 base, with 9 bases spanning the gap. CDR1 and CDR2 from the germline V gene are SGHDT and YYEEEE. The sample consisted of CD4+ T cells from bronchoalveolar lavage. The sequence was collected from a human donor with sarcoidosis (Löfgren's syndrome or another form), or a control subject (not recorded which). The chain is built from TRBV5-6 and TRBJ2-7; D is perhaps TRBD1 (6 bases). DNA for the CDR3: TGTGCCAGCAGCCCGGACAGATCCTACGAGCAGTACTTC. Protein sequence: CASSPDRSYEQYF.